The source of this T cell receptor (beta chain) is a study of blood T cell repertoires in COVID-19. Overall study context: Spain, Italy and the United States supplied samples that represented acute and convalescent COVID-19. T cells, B-cell-depleted T cells, or PBMCs supplied cDNA or gDNA.

In the authors' methods: Estimated nucleated cell counts came from reference gene primer amplification. Repertoires were generated with immunoSEQ multiplex PCR, while TCRdb's copy carries only in-frame clones and drops some. V, J and clone size are those of that table, while D and trimming were read from the DNA. The table includes some 270,000 clones, 85% to 90% detected once. This clone has just a few counts. V lost 5 bases and J lost 7; bases outside the gene matches: 6. The CDR3 runs to 15 residues. The germline V gene has CDR1 LGHNA and CDR2 YSLEER. Cohorts were based on clinical histories the participants reported.

This clonotype was obtained from a woman aged 25 to 39 with acute COVID-19. The chain has TRBV4-3 and TRBJ2-1; 12 bases agree with TRBD2. The sequenced material came from PBMCs or T cells enriched from blood (not recorded which). CDR3 sequence: CASSLTSGSSNEQFF. The CDR3, as DNA: TGCGCCAGCAGCTTGACTAGCGGGAGTTCAAATGAGCAGTTCTTC.